This is a list of T cell receptor beta chains from one sample in a study of regulatory T cells in long-lasting Graves disease. TCRdb processed the multiplex PCR reads anew with MiXCR; each CDR3 protein has one entry. Of roughly 500,000 distinct CDR3 sequences in the sample, roughly 14% were seen once. These data were likewise used in another study, on T cells in Graves' hyperthyroidism and ophthalmopathy.

Sequences were derived from peripheral blood mononuclear cells (PBMCs), sampled at new diagnosis, from a patient treated with antithyroid drugs. The receptors shown here come from a man under 40 with Graves disease. Each CDR3 is given with its conserved first and last residue. A D gene is named only where the DNA matches it firmly. Size is stated for part of the rows, as once, few or many counts, or as a class when the clone is expanded.

CATGPGAKNIQYF TGTGCCACGGGACCTGGGGCCAAAAACATTCAGTACTTC TRBV12-3/TRBV12-4 NA TRBJ2-4 NA
CASSWGGDTEAFF TGTGCCAGCAGCTGGGGGGGAGACACTGAAGCTTTCTTT TRBV5-6 NA TRBJ1-1 few
CAWSVRGRLANEQYF TGTGCCTGGAGTGTAAGGGGACGACTAGCGAACGAGCAGTACTTC TRBV30 TRBD2 TRBJ2-7 few
CASSQDQSSYGYTF TGCGCCAGCAGCCAAGATCAAAGTAGCTACGGCTACACCTTC TRBV4-1 NA TRBJ1-2 NA
CSARAGQAGGYTF TGCAGTGCTAGAGCGGGGCAGGCCGGCGGCTACACCTTC TRBV20-1 NA TRBJ1-2 many
CASSLKIVQGTDTQYF TGTGCCAGCAGTTTAAAGATAGTCCAGGGGACAGATACGCAGTATTTT TRBV12-3/TRBV12-4 NA TRBJ2-3 many
CASSMTQGSQPQHF TGTGCCAGTAGTATGACACAGGGCTCCCAGCCCCAGCATTTT TRBV19 NA TRBJ1-5 NA
CASSVEGGTARGHPYEQYF TGTGCCAGCAGCGTAGAGGGAGGGACAGCAAGGGGCCATCCCTACGAGCAGTACTTC TRBV9 NA TRBJ2-7 many
CASSGTSGSRSYNEQFF TGTGCCAGCAGTGGGACTAGCGGGAGTAGGTCCTACAATGAGCAGTTCTTC TRBV2 TRBD2 TRBJ2-1 NA
CAGQRQGAVGYTF TGTGCCGGCCAAAGACAGGGGGCAGTTGGCTACACCTTC TRBV7-9 TRBD1 TRBJ1-2 many
CAIRPGTQDNEQFF TGTGCCATCAGACCCGGGACACAGGACAATGAGCAGTTCTTC TRBV10-3 NA TRBJ2-1 NA
CASSVTHFSALINEQFF TGTGCCAGCAGCGTAACCCACTTTAGCGCACTAATCAATGAGCAGTTCTTC TRBV3-1 NA TRBJ2-1 NA
CATKGESVDTQYF TGTGCCACCAAAGGGGAGTCCGTAGATACGCAGTATTTT TRBV5-4 NA TRBJ2-3 many
CASSSPRVTYGYTF TGTGCCAGCAGTTCCCCCCGGGTGACCTATGGCTACACCTTC TRBV6-5 NA TRBJ1-2 many
CASSFRVQETQYF TGTGCCAGCAGTTTTAGAGTCCAAGAGACCCAGTACTTC TRBV12-3/TRBV12-4 NA TRBJ2-5 many
CSARDLRERSGELFF TGCAGTGCTAGAGACCTGAGGGAGCGCTCGGGGGAGCTGTTTTTT TRBV20-1 NA TRBJ2-2 many